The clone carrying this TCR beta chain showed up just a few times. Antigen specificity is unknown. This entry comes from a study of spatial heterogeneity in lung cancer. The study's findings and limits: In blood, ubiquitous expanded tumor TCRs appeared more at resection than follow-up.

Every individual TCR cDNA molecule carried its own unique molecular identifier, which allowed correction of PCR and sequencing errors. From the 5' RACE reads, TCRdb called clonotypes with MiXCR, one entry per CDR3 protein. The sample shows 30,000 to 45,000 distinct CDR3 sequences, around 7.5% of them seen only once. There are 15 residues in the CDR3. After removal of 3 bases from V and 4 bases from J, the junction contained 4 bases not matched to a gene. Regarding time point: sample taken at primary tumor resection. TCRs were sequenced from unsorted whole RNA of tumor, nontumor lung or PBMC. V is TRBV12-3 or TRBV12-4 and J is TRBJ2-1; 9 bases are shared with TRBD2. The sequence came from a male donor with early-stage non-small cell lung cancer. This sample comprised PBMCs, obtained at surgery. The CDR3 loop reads CASSFSLAGYNEQFF. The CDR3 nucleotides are TGTGCCAGCAGTTTTTCCCTAGCGGGGTACAATGAGCAGTTCTTC.